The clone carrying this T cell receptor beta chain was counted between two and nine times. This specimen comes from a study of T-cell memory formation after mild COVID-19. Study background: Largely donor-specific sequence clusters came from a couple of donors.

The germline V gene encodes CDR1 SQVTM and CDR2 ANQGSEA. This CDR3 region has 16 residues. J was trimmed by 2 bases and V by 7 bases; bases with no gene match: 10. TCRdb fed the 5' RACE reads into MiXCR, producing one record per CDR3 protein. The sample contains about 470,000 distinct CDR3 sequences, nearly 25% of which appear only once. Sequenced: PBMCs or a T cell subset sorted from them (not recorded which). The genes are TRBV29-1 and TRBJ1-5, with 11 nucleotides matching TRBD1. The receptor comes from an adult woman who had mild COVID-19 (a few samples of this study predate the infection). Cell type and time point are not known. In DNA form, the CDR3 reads TGCAGCGCCCAGGACAGGGGGCGAGGCGGCAATCAGCCCCAGCATTTT. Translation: CSAQDRGRGGNQPQHF.